The rows below give T cell receptor beta chains drawn from one sample of a study of shared clonotypes between healthy human individuals. The protocol was immunoSEQ multiplex PCR, while the TCRdb copy is restricted to in-frame clones and leaves out a portion. The repertoire includes about 1.1 million clones, 60% to 85% of them detected once, and approximately 0.9% sits in the top ten. Sequencing was done on a sample of memory CD4+ T cells from PBMCs. These receptors originate from a man aged 18 to 29 in good health. Some clones in this sample may be carry-over from other donors' samples. Both conserved end residues are part of each CDR3. D genes are given only for firm matches. Size is stated for part of the rows, as once, few or many counts, or as a class when the clone is expanded.

-	-	TRBV6-5	TRBJ2-2	CASSPRPNTGELFF	TGTGCCAGCAGCCCGCGGCCAAACACCGGGGAGCTGTTTTTT
-	-	TRBV7-9	TRBJ2-5	CASRPLKTEQETQYF	TGTGCCAGCAGACCTCTAAAGACAGAACAAGAGACCCAGTACTTC
-	-	TRBV11-1	TRBJ2-4	CASSPITGSYNIQYF	TGTGCCAGCAGCCCCATTACAGGGTCTTACAACATTCAGTACTTC
once	TRBD1	TRBV5-6	TRBJ1-1	CASSKPGQDRNTEAFF	TGTGCCAGCAGTAAACCGGGACAGGATAGGAACACTGAAGCTTTCTTT
-	TRBD1	TRBV29-1	TRBJ2-2	CSTYTGGAGTGELFF	TGCAGCACTTATACAGGGGGCGCGGGAACCGGGGAGCTGTTTTTT
many	-	TRBV19	TRBJ1-5	CASWAGTPARPQHF	TGTGCCAGTTGGGCCGGGACGCCTGCCCGGCCCCAGCATTTT
-	-	TRBV7-4	TRBJ1-5	CTSSQDRLTSGQPQHF	TGCACCAGCAGCCAAGACAGGTTAACCTCAGGTCAGCCCCAGCATTTT
-	TRBD1	TRBV4-3	TRBJ2-7	CASSQDTGAGGSYEQYF	TGCGCCAGCAGCCAAGATACTGGGGCAGGGGGTTCCTACGAGCAGTACTTC
-	TRBD2	TRBV11-2	TRBJ2-7	CASSITSGAYEQYF	TGTGCCAGCAGCATCACTAGCGGAGCCTACGAGCAGTACTTC
medium-sized	-	TRBV28	TRBJ1-2	CASSLPTAYGYTF	TGTGCCAGCAGTTTACCCACGGCCTATGGCTACACCTTC
-	TRBD1	TRBV19	TRBJ2-1	CASIKGGDRVLRGEQFF	TGTGCCAGTATAAAGGGTGGAGACAGGGTACTTCGGGGTGAGCAGTTCTTC
few	TRBD1	TRBV28	TRBJ1-1	CASGQGWTEAFF	TGTGCCAGCGGACAGGGTTGGACTGAAGCTTTCTTT
-	TRBD2	TRBV16	TRBJ2-3	CASSRITGLVPDTQYF	TGTGCCAGCAGCCGCATCACCGGACTAGTTCCAGATACGCAGTATTTT
-	-	TRBV28	TRBJ1-1	CASTLPRPRGGSTEAFF	TGTGCCAGCACCCTCCCCCGACCGCGAGGGGGGAGCACTGAAGCTTTCTTT
-	-	TRBV5-1	TRBJ2-7	CASSPTGQRPYEQYF	TGCGCCAGCAGCCCGACTGGGCAGAGGCCCTACGAGCAGTACTTC
-	-	TRBV14	TRBJ2-7	CASSQVDGAGFYEQYF	TGTGCCAGCAGCCAAGTTGACGGGGCAGGGTTTTACGAGCAGTACTTC
-	-	TRBV28	TRBJ2-3	CASSFIGIVRTGADTQYF	TGTGCCAGCAGTTTTATCGGGATTGTGCGGACCGGAGCGGATACGCAGTATTTT
-	-	TRBV27	TRBJ2-7	CASSLSPSLTYEQYF	TGTGCCAGCAGTTTATCTCCTAGTCTAACCTACGAGCAGTACTTC
-	-	TRBV10-2	TRBJ2-1	CASSDFGRPNEQFF	TGCGCCAGCAGTGATTTTGGGAGGCCCAATGAGCAGTTCTTC
-	-	TRBV5-5	TRBJ1-1	CASSSSRQMNTEAFF	TGTGCCAGCAGCAGTTCCCGACAGATGAACACTGAAGCTTTCTTT
-	-	TRBV6-1	TRBJ2-3	CASSVNRVRPTQYF	TGTGCCAGCAGTGTTAACAGGGTCCGGCCTACGCAGTATTTT
-	-	TRBV6-5	TRBJ2-7	CASSYGGTPRSYEQYF	TGTGCCAGCAGTTATGGTGGGACACCCCGCTCCTACGAGCAGTACTTC
few	TRBD1	TRBV2	TRBJ1-1	CASSFDRATGAFF	TGTGCCAGCAGCTTTGACAGGGCCACTGGGGCTTTCTTT
few	-	TRBV19	TRBJ1-1	CASRRARVHTEAFF	TGTGCCAGTAGGAGGGCGAGGGTTCACACTGAAGCTTTCTTT
-	-	TRBV30	TRBJ1-2	CAWRDRGRRFYGYTF	TGTGCCTGGAGGGATCGGGGGAGGCGGTTTTATGGCTACACCTTC
few	-	TRBV19	TRBJ2-3	CASSIVGAVGTDTQYF	TGTGCCAGTAGTATAGTTGGAGCGGTGGGCACAGATACGCAGTATTTT
-	TRBD2	TRBV7-9	TRBJ2-3	CASSPGLAADTQYF	TGTGCCAGCAGCCCGGGTCTAGCGGCAGATACGCAGTATTTT
-	-	TRBV7-2	TRBJ1-5	CASSLEDSAYQPQHF	TGTGCCAGCAGCTTAGAGGACAGCGCCTATCAGCCCCAGCATTTT
-	TRBD1	TRBV27	TRBJ1-5	CASSLLGGAQPQHF	TGTGCCAGCAGTTTACTAGGGGGCGCGCAGCCCCAGCATTTT
-	-	TRBV2	TRBJ1-3	CASTDRRNTIYF	TGTGCCAGCACAGACCGGCGAAACACCATATATTTT
-	-	TRBV10-1	TRBJ1-5	CASRVTGNQPQHF	TGCGCCAGCAGGGTTACAGGGAACCAGCCCCAGCATTTT
-	-	TRBV28	TRBJ1-1	CASSSGGSNTEAFF	TGTGCCAGCAGTTCGGGGGGAAGCAACACTGAAGCTTTCTTT
-	-	TRBV28	TRBJ2-1	CASTRVSYNEQFF	TGTGCCAGCACCAGGGTCTCCTACAATGAGCAGTTCTTC
-	-	TRBV6-1	TRBJ2-1	CASSDSGIEQFF	TGTGCCAGCAGTGATTCTGGAATTGAGCAGTTCTTC
-	-	TRBV21-1	TRBJ2-7	CASRSGTYSYEQYF	TGTGCCAGCAGATCCGGGACTTACTCCTACGAGCAGTACTTC
-	TRBD2	TRBV2	TRBJ2-6	CARGDTSGSSGANVLTF	TGTGCCAGGGGGGACACTAGCGGGAGCTCTGGGGCCAACGTCCTGACTTTC
-	-	TRBV18	TRBJ1-2	CTSSRTGPSQGYYGYTF	TGTACCAGCTCACGAACAGGGCCCTCCCAGGGCTACTATGGCTACACCTTC
few	-	TRBV6-1	TRBJ1-2	CASSTGRTYGYTF	TGTGCCAGCAGCACGGGACGAACCTATGGCTACACCTTC
-	-	TRBV18	TRBJ1-5	CASSPDSWGWHF	TGTGCCAGCTCACCGGACAGTTGGGGGTGGCATTTT
-	-	TRBV4-1	TRBJ2-3	CASSKGAGTTDTQYF	TGCGCCAGCAGCAAAGGGGCGGGCACCACAGATACGCAGTATTTT
-	-	TRBV10-3	TRBJ1-3	CAISDGGLSGNTIYF	TGTGCCATCAGTGACGGGGGGCTTTCTGGAAACACCATATATTTT
-	TRBD1	TRBV6-1	TRBJ1-2	CASTPGQGDYGYTF	TGTGCCAGCACCCCGGGACAGGGGGACTATGGCTACACCTTC
-	-	TRBV2	TRBJ1-5	CASSTGFLGNQPQHF	TGTGCCAGCAGTACAGGGTTTTTGGGCAATCAGCCCCAGCATTTT
few	-	TRBV7-8	TRBJ1-5	CASSFGTPGEPQHF	TGTGCCAGCAGCTTCGGGACACCCGGGGAGCCCCAGCATTTT
once	-	TRBV28	TRBJ2-3	CASSLPLGNTDTQYF	TGTGCCAGCAGTTTACCCCTGGGTAACACAGATACGCAGTATTTT
few	-	TRBV10-3	TRBJ2-2	CAITRGKNTGELFF	TGTGCCATCACCCGCGGGAAGAACACCGGGGAGCTGTTTTTT
-	TRBD1	TRBV9	TRBJ2-5	CASSQGQEQETQYF	TGTGCCAGCAGCCAGGGACAGGAACAAGAGACCCAGTACTTC
-	-	TRBV28	TRBJ2-7	CASRKDFAYEQYF	TGTGCCAGCAGGAAGGATTTCGCCTACGAGCAGTACTTC